The 7 T cell receptor beta chains listed next were all sequenced from one sample in a study of Graves' ophthalmopathy and Graves' hyperthyroidism. RNA transcripts provided the template for amplifying TCR beta CDR3 regions. The authors performed first-round RT-PCR with HTBI primers and then a second-round multiplex PCR. TCRdb re-analysed the multiplex PCR reads in MiXCR, keeping a single row per CDR3 protein. The sample lists over 150,000 distinct CDR3 sequences, 30% to 45% occurring once. Sequencing was done on a sample of peripheral blood. These receptors all stem from a woman in her 40s with Graves' ophthalmopathy.

The gene calls are TRBV12-3 or TRBV12-4 and TRBJ1-2, with a tentative D call TRBD1 (5 bases). The V end lost 6 bases, the J end lost 4 bases, and 12 bases lay between the germline ends. The CDR3 has 13 amino acids. This CDR3 reads CASSWDRSYGYTF. DNA of the CDR3: TGTGCCAGCAGCTGGGACCGTTCCTATGGCTACACCTTC.

This clonotype has more than one count but fewer than ten. The V call is TRBV20-1, the J call TRBJ2-5, with 9 bases fitting TRBD2. Germline V gene lookup returns CDR1 DFQATT and CDR2 SNEGSKA (reference sequence). The ends lost 1 base at V and 1 base at J; junction bases unmatched: 1. The CDR3 consists of 14 residues. The CDR3 reads CSARVGLAQETQYF. The CDR3 DNA sequence: TGCAGTGCTAGAGTGGGACTAGCCCAAGAGACCCAGTACTTC.

There are many counts of this clonotype. Just one base apart from a much larger clone, this may be a read error. The chain employs TRBV5-1 and TRBJ1-1; D unclear. This CDR3 has 14 residues. Germline values: CDR1 SGHRS, CDR2 YFSETQ. The CDR3 DNA reads TGCGCCAGCAGCCAGAGGGTCGTGAAAACTGAAGCTTTCTTT. This translates into CASSQRVVKTEAFF.

The CDR3, as DNA: TGTGCCAGCAGCTCCAAAGGACCCTACGAGCAGTACTTC. Translating gives CASSSKGPYEQYF. The chain recombines TRBV7-9 with TRBJ2-7; unclear D gene. Germline V gene sequence: CDR1 SEHNR, CDR2 FQNEAQ (reference sequence). This CDR3 region has 13 residues. Trimming shortened V by 4 bases and J by 2 bases, and 9 bases separated the two germline ends.

This clonotype was seen at least ten times. Here the CDR3 DNA reads TGTGCCAGCAGCTCAGTTGACATGAGGGAGACCCAGTACTTC. It codes for CASSSVDMRETQYF. The chain employs TRBV7-2 and TRBJ2-5; D not resolved. CDR3 size: 14 residues. Germline CDR1 is SGHTA and CDR2 is FQGNSA. V lost 4 bases and J lost 5, with 14 bases in between.

The rearrangement uses TRBV6-8 and TRBJ1-1; no clear D. Trimming took off 2 bases at V and 4 bases at J, with 11 bases between the two ends. Germline values: CDR1 MNHGY, CDR2 SAAAGT. The CDR3 is 14 amino acids. CDR3 residues: CASSYVKDSTEAFF. The CDR3 coding sequence is TGTGCCAGCAGTTACGTCAAAGATAGCACTGAAGCTTTCTTT.

In its sample, this clonotype was seen many times. The V gene is TRBV7-8, the J gene TRBJ2-2; TRBD2 matches 10 bases. The CDR3 is made up of 17 amino acids. Germline assignment: CDR1 SGHVS and CDR2 FQNEAQ. V lost 0 bases to trimming and J lost 1 base; unmatched junction nucleotides: 2. CDR3 loop: CASSLAERGGNTGELFF. Here the CDR3 DNA reads TGTGCCAGCAGCTTAGCGGAGCGGGGGGGGAACACCGGGGAGCTGTTTTTT.